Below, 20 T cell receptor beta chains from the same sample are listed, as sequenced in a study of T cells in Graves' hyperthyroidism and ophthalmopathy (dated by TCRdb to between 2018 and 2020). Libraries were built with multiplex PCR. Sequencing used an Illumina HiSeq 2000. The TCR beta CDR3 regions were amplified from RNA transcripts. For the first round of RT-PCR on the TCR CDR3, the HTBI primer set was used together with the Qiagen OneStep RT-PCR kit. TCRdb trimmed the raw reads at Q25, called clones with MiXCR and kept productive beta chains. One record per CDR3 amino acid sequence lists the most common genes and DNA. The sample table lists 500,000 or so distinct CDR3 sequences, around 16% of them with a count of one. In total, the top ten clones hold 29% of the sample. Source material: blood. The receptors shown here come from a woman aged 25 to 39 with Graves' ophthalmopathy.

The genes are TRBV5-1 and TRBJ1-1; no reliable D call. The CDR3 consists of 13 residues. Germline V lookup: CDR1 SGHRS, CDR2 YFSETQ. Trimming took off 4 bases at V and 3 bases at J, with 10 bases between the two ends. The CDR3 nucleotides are TGCGCCAGCAGCAAAGAACCCCACACTGAAGCTTTCTTT. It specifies CASSKEPHTEAFF.

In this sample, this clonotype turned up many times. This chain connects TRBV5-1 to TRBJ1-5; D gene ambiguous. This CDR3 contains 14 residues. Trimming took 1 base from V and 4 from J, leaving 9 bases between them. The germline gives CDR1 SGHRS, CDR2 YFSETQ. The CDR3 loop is CASSLMVGNQPQHF. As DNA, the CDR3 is TGCGCCAGCAGCTTGATGGTGGGGAATCAGCCCCAGCATTTT. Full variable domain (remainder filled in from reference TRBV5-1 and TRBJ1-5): KAGVTQTPRYLIKTRGQQVTLSCSPISGHRSVSWYQQTPGQGLQFLFEYFSETQRNKGNFPGRFSGRQFSNSRSEMNVSTLELGDSALYLCASSLMVGNQPQHFGDGTRLSIL.

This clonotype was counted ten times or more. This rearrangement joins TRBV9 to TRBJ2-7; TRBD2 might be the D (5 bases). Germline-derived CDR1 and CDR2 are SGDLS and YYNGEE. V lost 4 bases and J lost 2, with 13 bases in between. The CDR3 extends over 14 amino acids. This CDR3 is CASSLGGRPYEQYF. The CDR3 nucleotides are TGTGCCAGCAGCCTAGGAGGCAGACCCTACGAGCAGTACTTC.

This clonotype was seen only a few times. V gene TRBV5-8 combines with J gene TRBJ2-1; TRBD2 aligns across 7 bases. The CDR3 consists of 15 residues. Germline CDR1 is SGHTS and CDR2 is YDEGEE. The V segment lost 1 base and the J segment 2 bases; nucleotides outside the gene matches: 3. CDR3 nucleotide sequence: TGTGCCAGCAGCTTGAGCGGGGACGCCTACAATGAGCAGTTCTTC. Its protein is CASSLSGDAYNEQFF.

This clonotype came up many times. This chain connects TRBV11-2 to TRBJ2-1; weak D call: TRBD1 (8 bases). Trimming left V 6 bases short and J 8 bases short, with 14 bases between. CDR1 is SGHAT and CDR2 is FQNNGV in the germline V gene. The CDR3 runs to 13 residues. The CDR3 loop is CASRRQGRDEQFF. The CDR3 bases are TGTGCCAGCAGACGACAGGGGAGGGATGAGCAGTTCTTC.

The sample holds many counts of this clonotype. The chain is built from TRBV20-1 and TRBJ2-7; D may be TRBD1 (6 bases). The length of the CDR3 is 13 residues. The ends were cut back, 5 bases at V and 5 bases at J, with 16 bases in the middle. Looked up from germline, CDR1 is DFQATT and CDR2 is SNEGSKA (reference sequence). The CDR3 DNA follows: TGCAGTGCTGATAGGACTGGGGGCGACGAGCAGTACTTC. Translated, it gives CSADRTGGDEQYF.

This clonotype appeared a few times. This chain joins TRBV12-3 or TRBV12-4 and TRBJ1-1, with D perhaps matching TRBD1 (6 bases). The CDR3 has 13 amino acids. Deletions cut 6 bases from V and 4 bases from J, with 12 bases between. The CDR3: CASRHPGATEAFF. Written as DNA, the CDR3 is TGTGCCAGCAGGCACCCGGGGGCCACTGAAGCTTTCTTT.

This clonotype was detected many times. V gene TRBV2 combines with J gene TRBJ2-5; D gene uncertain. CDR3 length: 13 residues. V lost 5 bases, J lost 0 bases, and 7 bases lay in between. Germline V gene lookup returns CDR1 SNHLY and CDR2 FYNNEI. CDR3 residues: CASSQMNQETQYF. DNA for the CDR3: TGTGCCAGCAGTCAAATGAACCAAGAGACCCAGTACTTC.

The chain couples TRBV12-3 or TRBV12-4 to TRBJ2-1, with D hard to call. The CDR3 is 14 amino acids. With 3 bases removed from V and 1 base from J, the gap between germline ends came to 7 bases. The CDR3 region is CASSFFWSYNEQFF. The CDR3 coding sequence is TGTGCCAGCAGTTTTTTTTGGTCCTACAATGAGCAGTTCTTC.

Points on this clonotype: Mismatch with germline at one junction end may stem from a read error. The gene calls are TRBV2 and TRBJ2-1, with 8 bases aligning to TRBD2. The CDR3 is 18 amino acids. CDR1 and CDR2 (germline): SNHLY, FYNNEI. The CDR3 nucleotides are TGCGCCAGCAGCCCAATGGACCTGTTGCCTAGCGGGCGCAATGAGCAGCTCTTC. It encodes CASSPMDLLPSGRNEQLF. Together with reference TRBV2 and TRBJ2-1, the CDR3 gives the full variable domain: EPEVTQTPSHQVTQMGQEVILRCVPISNHLYFYWYRQILGQKVEFLVSFYNNEISEKSEIFDDQFSVERPDGSNFTLKIRSTKLEDSAMYFCASSPMDLLPSGRNEQLFGPGTRLTVL.

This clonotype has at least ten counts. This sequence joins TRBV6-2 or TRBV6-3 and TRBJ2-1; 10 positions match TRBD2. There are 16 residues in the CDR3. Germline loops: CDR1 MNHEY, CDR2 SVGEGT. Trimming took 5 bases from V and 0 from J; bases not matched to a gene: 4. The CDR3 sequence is CASSGGLALSYNEQFF. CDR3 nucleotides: TGTGCCAGCAGTGGGGGACTAGCGCTCTCCTACAATGAGCAGTTCTTC.

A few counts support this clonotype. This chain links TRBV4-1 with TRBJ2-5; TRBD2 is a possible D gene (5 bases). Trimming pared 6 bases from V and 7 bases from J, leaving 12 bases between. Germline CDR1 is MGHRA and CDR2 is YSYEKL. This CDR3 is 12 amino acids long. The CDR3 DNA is TGCGCCAGCAGTCAACTAGGCGGGACCCAGTACTTC. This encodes CASSQLGGTQYF.

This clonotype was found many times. The chain's CDR3 is CASSDIPPLAGGNNEQFF. The CDR3 coding sequence is TGTGCCAGCAGTGATATTCCCCCCTTAGCGGGAGGGAACAATGAGCAGTTCTTC. The V and J genes are TRBV2 and TRBJ2-1; 11 bases align to TRBD2. V dropped 3 bases and J dropped 5; count of bases not matched to a gene: 12. Germline lookup yields CDR1 SNHLY and CDR2 FYNNEI. The CDR3 spans 18 residues.

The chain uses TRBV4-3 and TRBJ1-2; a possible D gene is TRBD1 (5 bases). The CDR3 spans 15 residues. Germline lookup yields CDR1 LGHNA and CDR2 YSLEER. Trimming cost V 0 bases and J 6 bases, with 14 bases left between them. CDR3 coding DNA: TGCGCCAGCAGCCAAGAAAGGGGTGGAGGGCATGGCTACACCTTC. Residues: CASSQERGGGHGYTF.

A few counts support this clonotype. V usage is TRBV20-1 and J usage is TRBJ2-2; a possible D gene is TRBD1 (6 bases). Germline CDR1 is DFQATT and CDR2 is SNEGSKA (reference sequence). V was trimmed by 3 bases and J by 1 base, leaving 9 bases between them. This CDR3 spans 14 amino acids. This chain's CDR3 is CSASTGKNTGELFF. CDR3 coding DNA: TGCAGTGCTAGTACAGGGAAGAACACCGGGGAGCTGTTTTTT.

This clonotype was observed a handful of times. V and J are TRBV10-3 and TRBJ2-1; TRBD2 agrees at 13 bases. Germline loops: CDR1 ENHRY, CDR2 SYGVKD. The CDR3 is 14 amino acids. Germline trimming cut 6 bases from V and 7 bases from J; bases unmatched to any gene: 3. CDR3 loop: CAIRRLAGGNEQFF. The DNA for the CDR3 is TGTGCCATCAGGAGACTAGCGGGAGGAAATGAGCAGTTCTTC.

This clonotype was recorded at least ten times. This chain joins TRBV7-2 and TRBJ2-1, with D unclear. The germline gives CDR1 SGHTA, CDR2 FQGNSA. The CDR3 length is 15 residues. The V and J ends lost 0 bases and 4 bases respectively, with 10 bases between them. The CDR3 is CASSLAQTSYNEQFF. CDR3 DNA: TGTGCCAGCAGCTTAGCGCAGACCTCGTACAATGAGCAGTTCTTC.

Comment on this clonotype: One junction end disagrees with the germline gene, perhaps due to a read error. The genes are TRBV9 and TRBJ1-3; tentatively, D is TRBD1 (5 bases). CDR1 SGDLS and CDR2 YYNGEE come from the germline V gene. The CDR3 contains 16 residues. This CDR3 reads CASSVGDRSSGNTVYF. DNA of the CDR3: TGTGCCAGCAGCGTAGGGGACCGGAGCTCTGGAAACACCGTATATTTT. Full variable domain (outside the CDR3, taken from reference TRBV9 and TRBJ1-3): DSGVTQTPKHLITATGQRVTLRCSPRSGDLSVYWYQQSLDQGLQFLIQYYNGEERAKGNILERFSAQQFPDLHSELNLSSLELGDSALYFCASSVGDRSSGNTVYFGEGSWLTVV.

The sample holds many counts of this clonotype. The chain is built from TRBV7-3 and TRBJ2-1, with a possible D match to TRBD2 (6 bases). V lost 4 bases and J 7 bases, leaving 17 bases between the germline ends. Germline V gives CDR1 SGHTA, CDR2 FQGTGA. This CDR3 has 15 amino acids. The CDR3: CASSSGTVRGNEQFF. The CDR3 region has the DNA TGTGCCAGCAGCTCCGGGACTGTCAGAGGGAATGAGCAGTTCTTC. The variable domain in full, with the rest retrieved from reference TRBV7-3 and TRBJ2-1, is GAGVSQTPSNKVTEKGKYVELRCDPISGHTALYWYRQSLGQGPEFLIYFQGTGAADDSGLPNDRFFAVRPEGSVSTLKIQRTERGDSAVYLCASSSGTVRGNEQFFGPGTRLTVL.

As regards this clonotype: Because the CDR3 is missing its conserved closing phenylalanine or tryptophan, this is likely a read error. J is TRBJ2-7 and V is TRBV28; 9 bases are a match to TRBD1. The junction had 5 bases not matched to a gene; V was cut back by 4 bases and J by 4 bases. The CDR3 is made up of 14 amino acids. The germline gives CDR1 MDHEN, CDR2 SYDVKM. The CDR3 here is CASSYGTGLYEQYL. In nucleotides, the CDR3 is TGTGCCAGCAGTTACGGGACAGGGTTATACGAGCAGTACCTC.